Below, 15 T cell receptor beta chains from the same sample are listed, as sequenced in a study of early T cells in non-severe SARS-CoV-2 infection. From the 5' RACE reads, TCRdb called clonotypes with MiXCR, one entry per CDR3 protein. This table holds 30,000 to 35,000 distinct CDR3 sequences, about 5.7% found once. Sequenced: whole blood. The receptors come from an adult who was a healthcare worker with PCR-confirmed SARS-CoV-2 infection or an uninfected control (not recorded which).

The table lists this clonotype with a few counts. The chain is built from TRBV11-2 and TRBJ2-3; 7 bases are shared with TRBD1. CDR3 size: 15 residues. V trimming: 1 base; J trimming: 1 base; junction bases outside the gene matches: 2. Germline V gene sequence: CDR1 SGHAT, CDR2 FQNNGV. The CDR3, as DNA: TGTGCCAGCAGCTTAGTAACAGGGGGCACAGATACGCAGTATTTT. Translation gives CASSLVTGGTDTQYF.

This clonotype has a count of ten or more. The chain recombines TRBV7-2 with TRBJ1-5; D is ambiguous. Germline loops: CDR1 SGHTA, CDR2 FQGNSA. This CDR3 has 17 residues. Deletions cut 1 base from V and 4 bases from J, with 17 bases between. The CDR3 DNA reads as TGTGCCAGCAGCTTAGGCGGGCTAAGGGATACAAATCAGCCCCAGCATTTT. Translated, it gives CASSLGGLRDTNQPQHF.

This clonotype has ten or more counts. The genes are TRBV19 and TRBJ2-5; the D is unclear. The germline V gene encodes CDR1 LNHDA and CDR2 SQIVND (reference sequence). V was pared by 1 base and J by 2 bases, with 11 bases between. This CDR3 is built from 15 residues. The CDR3 DNA sequence: TGTGCCAGTAGTATAGGTATGGCGGTTCAAGAGACCCAGTACTTC. This sequence encodes CASSIGMAVQETQYF.

This clonotype was observed at least ten times. The V call is TRBV12-2, the J call TRBJ2-1; the D call TRBD1 from the table was never checked on the DNA. TRBV12-2 is assigned pseudogene status. The CDR3 runs 18 residues. CDR3 residues: CASRSGIPPQSSYNEQFF. DNA for the CDR3: TGTGCAAGTCGCTCCGGGATCCCACCCCAGAGCTCCTACAATGAGCAGTTCTTC.

This clonotype was recorded many times. J is TRBJ2-7 and V is TRBV27; 7 nucleotides agree with TRBD1. In germline, CDR1 is MNHEY, CDR2 SMNVEV (reference sequence). The junction had 6 bases not matched to a gene; V was cut back by 3 bases and J by 1 base. This CDR3 has 15 residues. The CDR3 reads CASSFSGTASYEQYF. CDR3 sequence (DNA): TGTGCCAGCAGTTTCTCCGGGACAGCGTCCTACGAGCAGTACTTC.

This clonotype was counted only a few times. The chain recombines TRBV28 with TRBJ1-2; D possibly corresponds to TRBD1 (5 bases). Deletions cut 10 bases from V and 8 bases from J, with 20 bases between. In germline, CDR1 is MDHEN, CDR2 SYDVKM. The CDR3 runs to 13 residues. CDR3: CATSTGRLIGYTF. The CDR3 DNA sequence: TGTGCCACCTCTACGGGACGGCTGATCGGCTACACCTTC.

This clonotype was counted many times. The genes are TRBV5-1 and TRBJ1-3; 9 bases align to TRBD1. V was pared by 4 bases and J by 4 bases, with 9 bases of the junction left unmatched. There are 16 residues in the CDR3. Germline CDR1 is SGHRS and CDR2 is YFSETQ. The CDR3 coding sequence is TGCGCCAGCAGCCCGGGGACAGGGACGAAAGGAAACACCATATATTTT. Encoded protein: CASSPGTGTKGNTIYF.

A note on this clonotype: A read error is possible here, since a much larger clone lies one base away. The chain has TRBV28 and TRBJ1-2; D is ambiguous. Germline assignment: CDR1 MDHEN and CDR2 SYDVKM. V lost 7 bases to trimming and J lost 0 bases, with 9 bases between them. The CDR3 length is 13 residues. The CDR3 reads CASTSTSNYGYTF. Written as DNA, the CDR3 is TGTGCCAGCACCTCCACTTCTAACTATGGCTACACCTTC.

This clonotype came up many times. This rearrangement joins TRBV12-3 or TRBV12-4 to TRBJ1-1; 9 bases line up with TRBD1. The CDR3 consists of 16 residues. V lost 2 bases and J lost 1; bases outside the gene matches: 5. Written as DNA, the CDR3 is TGTGCCAGCAGTTTAAGGGGGACAGGGAGGAACACTGAAGCTTTCTTT. This codes for CASSLRGTGRNTEAFF.

The rearrangement joins TRBV4-1 to TRBJ2-1; 7 bases line up with TRBD1. This CDR3 is 18 amino acids long. Germline CDR1 MGHRA, CDR2 YSYEKL. Trimming removed 2 bases from V and 4 bases from J; junction bases left unmatched: 14. The CDR3 reads CASSQRIGQAAQYNEQFF. The CDR3 DNA reads as TGCGCCAGCAGCCAACGGATAGGACAGGCGGCCCAGTACAATGAGCAGTTCTTC.

V and J are TRBV30 and TRBJ2-5; TRBD2 might be the D (5 bases). The germline V gene has CDR1 GTSNPN and CDR2 SVGIG (reference sequence). The V end lost 8 bases, the J end lost 5 bases, and 12 bases lay between the germline ends. The CDR3 contains 11 residues. CDR3 residues: CARTSGETQYF. The DNA for the CDR3 is TGTGCCCGGACCTCGGGGGAGACCCAGTACTTC.

The chain links TRBV7-9 to TRBJ1-1, with TRBD1 as a possible D gene (5 bases). CDR3 length: 13 residues. CDR1 and CDR2 (germline): SEHNR, FQNEAQ (reference sequence). Trimming stripped 4 bases from V and 6 bases from J, with 12 bases between. The CDR3 region is CASSWRGDSEAFF. The CDR3 nucleotides are TGTGCCAGCAGCTGGCGGGGGGATTCTGAAGCTTTCTTT.

This clonotype was observed at least ten times. V gene TRBV27 combines with J gene TRBJ2-5, with D perhaps TRBD2 (6 bases). The CDR3 consists of 14 residues. Per germline, CDR1 MNHEY and CDR2 SMNVEV (reference sequence). Trimming took off 5 bases at V and 2 bases at J, with 12 bases between the two ends. CDR3 in DNA: TGTGCCAGCAGTCGTGGTGGGGGGCAAGAGACCCAGTACTTC. Translation gives CASSRGGGQETQYF.

Concerning this clonotype: This sequence may be a read error, since a much larger clone differs from it by one base. This chain links TRBV18 with TRBJ1-5; D remains unclear. Germline V lookup: CDR1 KGHSH, CDR2 LQKENI. Trimming removed 3 bases from V and 3 bases from J, with 12 bases in between. CDR3 length: 15 residues. CDR3 in amino acids: CASSPKEGNNQPQHF. The CDR3 DNA reads as TGTGCCAGCTCACCTAAGGAGGGCAACAATCAGCCCCAGCATTTT.

This clonotype was counted many times. The chain has TRBV18 and TRBJ2-1; D is undetermined. The CDR3 runs to 12 residues. Germline-derived CDR1 and CDR2 are KGHSH and LQKENI. Trimming pared 4 bases from V and 10 bases from J, leaving 11 bases between. The DNA for the CDR3 is TGTGCCAGCTCACACGACCGCCGGGAGCAGTTCTTC. Amino acid sequence: CASSHDRREQFF. Full variable domain (outside the CDR3, taken from reference TRBV18 and TRBJ2-1): NAGVMQNPRHLVRRRGQEARLRCSPMKGHSHVYWYRQLPEEGLKFMVYLQKENIIDESGMPKERFSAEFPKEGPSILRIQQVVRGDSAAYFCASSHDRREQFFGPGTRLTVL.